The rows below give T cell receptor beta chains drawn from one sample of a study of control samples from healthy donors and cancer patients. Repertoires were generated with immunoSEQ multiplex PCR, while TCRdb's copy carries only in-frame clones and drops some. The sample carries more than 140,000 clones, 75% to 95% recorded once. Input material: blood. The receptors come from a man aged 18 to 35 in good health. Each CDR3 is given with its conserved first and last residue. Each record gives: V gene, D gene, clone size, J gene, CDR3 protein, CDR3 DNA. A D gene is named only where the DNA matches it firmly. Only some rows state a clone size, as once, few, many or a class for expanded clones.

TRBV6-5	TRBD2	-	TRBJ2-7	CASSYSNQRGRGEQYF	TGTGCCAGCAGTTACTCTAATCAGCGGGGGAGGGGAGAGCAGTACTTC
TRBV11-1	-	once	TRBJ2-7	CASSLDRDEQYF	TGTGCCAGCAGCTTAGACAGGGACGAGCAGTACTTC
TRBV6-1	-	-	TRBJ1-6	CASSEDGGSPLHF	TGTGCCAGCAGTGAAGATGGGGGTTCACCCCTCCACTTT
TRBV29-1	-	few	TRBJ2-7	CSVAEQLYEQYF	TGCAGCGTTGCTGAACAGCTCTACGAGCAGTACTTC
TRBV6-5	TRBD2	-	TRBJ2-5	CASSYSGTSGQETQYF	TGTGCCAGCAGTTACTCGGGGACTAGCGGCCAAGAGACCCAGTACTTC
TRBV27	-	-	TRBJ1-1	CASSRGLGTEAFF	TGTGCCAGCAGCCGGGGATTGGGAACTGAAGCTTTCTTT
TRBV12-5	TRBD1	-	TRBJ1-1	CASARTGNTEAFF	TGTGCTAGTGCCCGGACAGGGAACACTGAAGCTTTCTTT
TRBV4-2	TRBD1	-	TRBJ1-2	CASSQEGQGGYGYTF	TGTGCCAGCAGCCAAGAAGGACAGGGAGGCTATGGCTACACCTTC
TRBV5-3	-	-	TRBJ2-3	CARSVQPLDEDTQYF	TGTGCCAGAAGCGTCCAACCCTTAGACGAAGATACGCAGTATTTT
TRBV19	TRBD1	-	TRBJ1-2	CASSIKTGDYGYTF	TGTGCCAGTAGTATAAAAACAGGGGACTATGGCTACACCTTC
TRBV5-1	-	-	TRBJ1-1	CASSLVTGDEAFF	TGCGCCAGCAGCTTGGTGACGGGTGATGAAGCTTTCTTT
TRBV9	-	-	TRBJ2-7	CASSVDTGSEQYF	TGTGCCAGCAGCGTAGATACAGGGTCCGAGCAGTACTTC
TRBV6-1	-	few	TRBJ1-2	CASSESGDYGYTF	TGTGCCAGCAGTGAGTCAGGCGACTATGGCTACACCTTC
TRBV19	TRBD1	-	TRBJ1-2	CASSIPGTGAGYTF	TGTGCCAGTAGTATACCAGGGACAGGGGCTGGCTACACCTTC
TRBV7-9	TRBD2	-	TRBJ2-5	CASSSTSVETQYF	TGTGCCAGCAGCTCGACTAGCGTAGAGACCCAGTACTTC
TRBV6-6	TRBD1	-	TRBJ1-4	CASSPGQINEKLFF	TGTGCCAGCAGCCCGGGACAGATTAATGAAAAACTGTTTTTT
TRBV5-5	TRBD2	-	TRBJ2-1	CASSWVAGGYNEQFF	TGTGCCAGCAGCTGGGTAGCGGGGGGTTACAATGAGCAGTTCTTC